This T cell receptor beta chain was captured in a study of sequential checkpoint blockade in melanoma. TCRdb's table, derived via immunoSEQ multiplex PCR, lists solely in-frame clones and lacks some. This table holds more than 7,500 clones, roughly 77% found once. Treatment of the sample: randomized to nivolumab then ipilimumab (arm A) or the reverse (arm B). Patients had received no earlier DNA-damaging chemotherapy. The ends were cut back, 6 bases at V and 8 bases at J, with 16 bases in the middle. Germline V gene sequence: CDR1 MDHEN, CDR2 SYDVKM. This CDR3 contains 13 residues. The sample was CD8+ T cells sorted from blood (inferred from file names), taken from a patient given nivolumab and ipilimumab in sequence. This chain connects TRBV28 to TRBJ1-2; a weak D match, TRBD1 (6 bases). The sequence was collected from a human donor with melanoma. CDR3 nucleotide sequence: TGTGCCAGCAGCCTCAGGGGCTCTAAAGGCTACACCTTC. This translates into CASSLRGSKGYTF.